This T cell receptor (beta chain) was recorded in a study of T cells in Graves' hyperthyroidism and ophthalmopathy. On the study more broadly: Sampling of peripheral blood happened at initial diagnosis, prior to any treatment.

Thyroid ultrasound and orbital computed tomography, with clinical symptoms and serum thyroxine and TRAb, informed diagnoses. Amplified TCR beta CDR3 regions came from RNA transcripts. First-round RT-PCR of the TCR CDR3 relied on the HTBI primer set. TCRdb re-called the multiplex PCR reads through MiXCR, storing one row per CDR3 protein. The table includes around 50,000 distinct CDR3 sequences, about half detected once. As to this clonotype: Its antigen is not identified.

Germline lookup yields CDR1 SGHRS and CDR2 YFSETQ. Trimming took off 0 bases at V and 3 bases at J, with 10 bases between the two ends. The length of the CDR3 is 15 residues. Study-wide results and limits: The majority of expanded thyroid clonotypes above 0.001 also appeared in blood. Ophthalmopathy, which appeared later, was predicted by the model a median around 6 months before onset.

The TCR was taken from a woman between 50 and 59 years old with Graves' ophthalmopathy. The source material was blood. The V gene is TRBV5-1, the J gene TRBJ1-3, with D hard to call. The CDR3 region is CASSLDSQLGNTIYF. Written as DNA, the CDR3 is TGCGCCAGCAGCTTGGACAGTCAGCTTGGAAACACCATATATTTT.